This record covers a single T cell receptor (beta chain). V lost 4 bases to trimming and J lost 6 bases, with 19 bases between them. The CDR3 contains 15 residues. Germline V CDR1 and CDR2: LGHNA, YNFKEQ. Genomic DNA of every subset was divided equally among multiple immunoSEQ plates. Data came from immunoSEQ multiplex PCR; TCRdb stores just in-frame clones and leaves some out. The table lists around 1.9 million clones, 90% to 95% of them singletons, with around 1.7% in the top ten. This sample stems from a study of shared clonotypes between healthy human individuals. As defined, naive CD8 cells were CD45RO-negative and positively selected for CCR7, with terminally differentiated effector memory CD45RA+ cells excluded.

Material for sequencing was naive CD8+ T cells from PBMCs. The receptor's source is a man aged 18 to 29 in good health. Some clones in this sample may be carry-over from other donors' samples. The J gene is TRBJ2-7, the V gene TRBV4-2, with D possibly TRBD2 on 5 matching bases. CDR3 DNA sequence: TGTGCCAGCAGCCGACCTACTAATCCTAGCTCCGAGCAGTACTTC. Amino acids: CASSRPTNPSSEQYF.